This entry concerns a single T cell receptor (beta chain). Its specificity is not known. This record belongs to a study of T cell responses to AZD1222 COVID-19 vaccine. General study points: Two AZD1222 doses significantly raised spike-specific TCR breadth and depth over controls. Spike-wide vaccine-associated CD4 TCRs dominated at 160-218 and 743-854. Most donors were white British and more were female, and clonal diversity was possibly underestimated.

The germline V gene encodes CDR1 LNHNV and CDR2 YYDKDF (reference sequence). V lost 5 bases and J 0 bases, leaving 11 bases between the germline ends. There are 15 residues in the CDR3. Measured with immunoSEQ multiplex PCR; TCRdb has only the in-frame clones, and not every one. Among roughly 110,000 clones listed, around 90% were seen once. The rearrangement uses TRBV15 and TRBJ1-3; no clear D. The sequence came from an adult in good health. This specimen was peripheral blood, taken on day 0 of AZD1222 vaccination. The CDR3 region is CATSGPHSSGNTIYF. CDR3 bases: TGTGCCACCAGCGGACCCCATAGCTCTGGAAACACCATATATTTT.